This is a list of T cell receptor beta chains from one sample in a study of human T cells and chemical hapten exposure. TCRdb processed the RACE reads anew with MiXCR; each CDR3 protein has one entry. The sample yields about 68,000 distinct CDR3 sequences, about 10% seen once. The sequenced sample was whole blood, obtained in connection with sensitization to the hapten diphenylcyclopropenone (DPC). Receptor source: a woman between 50 and 59 years old with alopecia areata. Some clones in this sample may be carry-over from other donors' samples. Both conserved end residues are part of each CDR3. D genes are given only for firm matches. Part of the rows lack a size; the others show once, few, many or a class for expanded clones.

>TRBV11-3|TRBJ2-1|-|-
CASSTDRSSYNEQFF
TGTGCCAGCAGCACGGACAGAAGCTCCTACAATGAGCAGTTCTTC
>TRBV10-3|TRBJ2-2|TRBD1|many
CAISAQGANTGELFF
TGTGCCATCAGTGCGCAGGGGGCAAACACCGGGGAGCTGTTTTTT
>TRBV29-1|TRBJ2-1|TRBD2|-
CSVGTSGSGGPYNEQFF
TGCAGCGTAGGGACTAGCGGGAGTGGTGGCCCCTACAATGAGCAGTTCTTC
>TRBV7-9|TRBJ2-6|-|-
CASSPSTFSGANVLTF
TGTGCCAGCAGCCCGTCTACCTTCTCTGGGGCCAACGTCCTGACTTTC
>TRBV29-1|TRBJ1-1|-|many
CSGIGDTEAFF
TGCAGCGGGATTGGGGACACTGAAGCTTTCTTT
>TRBV7-9|TRBJ2-5|TRBD1|few
CASSSGQGARETQYF
TGTGCCAGCAGCTCCGGACAGGGGGCAAGGGAGACCCAGTACTTC
>TRBV4-1|TRBJ1-3|-|-
CASSQDRARILAGNTIYF
TGCGCCAGCAGCCAAGATAGGGCACGGATCTTGGCTGGAAACACCATATATTTT
>TRBV20-1|TRBJ2-2|-|many
CSARKLSIPGELFF
TGCAGTGCTAGGAAGTTATCTATTCCCGGGGAGCTGTTTTTT
>TRBV5-1|TRBJ2-7|TRBD2|many
CASSLETKLAGNFYEQYF
TGCGCCAGCAGCCTGGAGACTAAACTAGCGGGGAACTTCTACGAGCAGTACTTC
>TRBV3-1|TRBJ2-5|-|many
CASSQTVPETQYF
TGTGCCAGCAGCCAGACTGTTCCTGAGACCCAGTACTTC
>TRBV3-1|TRBJ1-3|TRBD1|few
CASSHINRGAGNTIYF
TGTGCCAGCAGCCATATAAACAGGGGGGCTGGAAACACCATATATTTT
>TRBV10-3|TRBJ1-1|-|few
CAISESMDLNTEAFF
TGTGCCATCAGTGAGTCCATGGACTTGAACACTGAAGCTTTCTTT
>TRBV6-6|TRBJ2-1|TRBD1|-
CASSYGYRGNEVNYEQFF
TGTGCCAGCAGTTACGGCTACAGGGGAAATGAGGTTAACTATGAGCAGTTCTTC
>TRBV10-3|TRBJ1-6|-|-
CAISEQNTNSPLHF
TGTGCCATCAGTGAGCAGAACACTAATTCACCCCTCCACTTT
>TRBV5-1|TRBJ2-3|-|many
CASKAQSGTDTQYF
TGCGCCAGCAAGGCGCAAAGCGGTACAGATACGCAGTATTTT
>TRBV7-3|TRBJ2-1|TRBD2|many
CASSFREEGYNEQFF
TGTGCCAGCAGCTTTCGGGAGGAGGGGTACAATGAGCAGTTCTTC
>TRBV6-1|TRBJ2-5|-|few
CASSPHLGGEETQYF
TGTGCCAGCAGTCCGCACCTCGGGGGAGAAGAGACCCAGTACTTC
>TRBV25-1|TRBJ2-5|-|many
CASSYARTAGETQYF
TGTGCCAGCAGTTACGCCAGGACCGCCGGGGAGACCCAGTACTTC
>TRBV7-2|TRBJ2-1|TRBD2|-
CASSLVVGTSGYNEQFF
TGTGCCAGCAGCTTAGTAGTCGGGACTAGCGGATACAATGAGCAGTTCTTC
>TRBV20-1|TRBJ1-1|-|few
CSASGGIPSVGTEAFF
TGCAGTGCTAGTGGGGGCATCCCCTCGGTGGGCACTGAAGCTTTCTTT
>TRBV10-2|TRBJ2-1|TRBD1|-
CATQGVSHNEQFF
TGCGCCACCCAGGGGGTGTCCCACAATGAGCAGTTCTTC
>TRBV30|TRBJ2-7|TRBD1|few
CAWSRTDRGGYEQYF
TGTGCCTGGAGTCGAACGGACAGGGGAGGTTACGAGCAGTACTTC
>TRBV6-5|TRBJ1-1|TRBD1|few
CASSKYRGRTEAFF
TGTGCCAGCAGTAAGTACAGGGGGCGCACTGAAGCTTTCTTT
>TRBV6-6|TRBJ2-3|TRBD1|-
CASSRQGLTDTQYF
TGTGCCAGCAGTCGACAGGGTCTGACAGATACGCAGTATTTT
>TRBV29-1|TRBJ2-2|TRBD2|few
CSARLAGGTGELFF
TGCAGCGCCAGACTAGCGGGAGGCACCGGGGAGCTGTTTTTT
>TRBV11-2|TRBJ2-3|TRBD2|many
CASSLPAGTSGSTDTQYF
TGTGCCAGCAGCTTACCCGCCGGGACTAGCGGGAGCACAGATACGCAGTATTTT
>TRBV28|TRBJ1-6|-|few
CASGPRSYNSPLHF
TGTGCCAGCGGGCCCAGGAGCTATAATTCACCCCTCCACTTT
>TRBV6-2/TRBV6-3|TRBJ2-5|-|many
CASSYLASGQETQYF
TGTGCCAGCAGTTACCTAGCCAGTGGGCAAGAGACCCAGTACTTC
>TRBV2|TRBJ2-3|-|-
CASSSQGQADTQYF
TGTGCCAGCAGTTCACAGGGTCAGGCAGATACGCAGTATTTT
>TRBV21-1|TRBJ1-5|-|-
CASPRDRASNQPQHF
TGTGCCAGCCCCCGAGACAGGGCCAGCAATCAGCCCCAGCATTTT
>TRBV7-2|TRBJ2-3|-|many
CASSLGGGRSPDTQYF
TGTGCCAGCAGCTTAGGCGGGGGCCGAAGTCCAGATACGCAGTATTTT
>TRBV5-1|TRBJ2-3|-|many
CASSLLRLQTDTQYF
TGCGCCAGCAGCTTGTTGAGACTCCAGACAGATACGCAGTATTTT
>TRBV4-1|TRBJ1-6|-|many
CASSHPVDSPLHF
TGCGCCAGCAGCCACCCAGTGGATTCACCCCTCCACTTT
>TRBV4-2|TRBJ2-3|TRBD1|few
CASSARPGQASTDTQYF
TGTGCCAGCAGCGCCCGCCCGGGACAGGCAAGCACAGATACGCAGTATTTT
>TRBV2|TRBJ1-5|-|many
CATTARWGQPQHF
TGTGCCACCACGGCCCGATGGGGTCAGCCCCAGCATTTT
>TRBV9|TRBJ2-1|TRBD2|-
CASSPRTSGGEQFF
TGTGCCAGCAGCCCCCGGACTAGCGGCGGTGAGCAGTTCTTC
>TRBV5-1|TRBJ2-3|-|many
CASSSQGHLSTDTQYF
TGCGCCAGCAGCTCCCAGGGACATTTGAGCACAGATACGCAGTATTTT
>TRBV30|TRBJ2-1|TRBD2|many
CAWRLAGVNEQFF
TGTGCCTGGCGACTAGCGGGAGTAAATGAGCAGTTCTTC
>TRBV29-1|TRBJ2-7|-|many
CSGTTALYEQYF
TGCAGCGGGACTACGGCCCTCTACGAGCAGTACTTC
>TRBV30|TRBJ1-5|TRBD1|many
CAWSPGGRQPQHF
TGTGCCTGGAGTCCAGGGGGCCGGCAGCCCCAGCATTTT
>TRBV20-1|TRBJ1-2|TRBD1|many
CSARDGTGGGYGYTF
TGCAGTGCTAGAGATGGGACAGGGGGCGGCTATGGCTACACCTTC
>TRBV12-3/TRBV12-4|TRBJ2-5|TRBD2|few
CASRERLAGGQETQYF
TGTGCCAGCAGGGAGAGACTAGCGGGGGGCCAAGAGACCCAGTACTTC